The 31 T cell receptor beta chains reported below all come from one sample, sequenced in a study of yellow fever vaccine responses in identical twins. Each CDR3 protein gets one entry after TCRdb re-called the RT-PCR reads with MiXCR. Of some 20,000 distinct CDR3 sequences in the sample, roughly 70% were seen once. Sample: T cells from blood (PBMCs), unsorted or a sorted subset (not recorded which), taken before or after yellow fever vaccination (not recorded which). All receptors come from a young woman who received the yellow fever vaccine.

In this sample, this clonotype turned up a few times. This chain uses TRBV6-5 with TRBJ2-4, with D unresolved. The CDR3 extends over 11 amino acids. With 3 bases removed from V and 7 bases from J, the gap between germline ends came to 4 bases. In germline, CDR1 is MNHEY, CDR2 SVGAGI. CDR3 DNA: TGTGCCAGCAGTTATGGGAACATTCAGTACTTC. Its translation is CASSYGNIQYF.

V gene TRBV2 combines with J gene TRBJ1-5; D is unresolved. V dropped 2 bases and J dropped 7 bases, with 9 bases sitting between them. The CDR3 consists of 13 residues. Germline lookup yields CDR1 SNHLY and CDR2 FYNNEI. DNA for the CDR3: TGTGCCAGCAGTGAATTGGACGGCCAGCCCCAGCATTTT. Amino acids: CASSELDGQPQHF.

The genes are TRBV7-6 and TRBJ2-2; TRBD1 might be the D (6 bases). Trimming cost V 5 bases and J 4 bases, with 11 bases left between them. The CDR3 is 14 residues long. CDR1 and CDR2 from the germline V gene are SGHVS and FNYEAQ. CDR3 region: CASSPRDTTGELFF. The CDR3 nucleotides are TGTGCCAGCAGCCCCCGGGACACCACCGGGGAGCTGTTTTTT.

This rearrangement joins TRBV20-1 to TRBJ2-1, with D perhaps TRBD1 (5 bases). The germline V and J ends were trimmed by 5 bases and 8 bases, with 22 bases remaining between them. Germline CDR1 reads DFQATT; CDR2 reads SNEGSKA (reference sequence). The CDR3 runs to 15 residues. The CDR3 region has the DNA TGCAGTGCTCCCCACCTGAGATGGGGCACCCATGAGCAGTTCTTC. Its protein product is CSAPHLRWGTHEQFF.

This clonotype was picked up a small number of times. The rearrangement uses TRBV6-5 and TRBJ2-7; D is unresolved. Germline CDR1 reads MNHEY; CDR2 reads SVGAGI. Deletions cut 0 bases from V and 1 base from J, with 13 bases between. The length of the CDR3 is 16 residues. The DNA of the CDR3 is TGTGCCAGCAGTTACTCTCGGACGGGTGATTCCTACGAGCAGTACTTC. Translated: CASSYSRTGDSYEQYF.

The chain has TRBV20-1 and TRBJ1-1; D gene ambiguous. The CDR3 is 13 residues long. V was shortened by 2 bases and J by 3 bases, with 10 bases between the two germline ends. Germline values: CDR1 DFQATT, CDR2 SNEGSKA (reference sequence). CDR3 sequence reads: CSARPPGYTEAFF. CDR3 sequence (DNA): TGCAGTGCTAGACCCCCAGGATACACTGAAGCTTTCTTT.

This chain joins TRBV25-1 and TRBJ2-3; D ambiguous. Germline V CDR1 and CDR2: MGHDK, SYGVNS. The ends were cut back, 1 base at V and 2 bases at J, with 7 bases in the middle. The CDR3 contains 14 residues. Written as DNA, the CDR3 is TGTGCCAGCAGTGAATTTGAAGCCACAGATACGCAGTATTTT. Amino acid sequence: CASSEFEATDTQYF.

The chain is built from TRBV11-2 and TRBJ2-3; D gene unclear. Looked up from germline, CDR1 is SGHAT and CDR2 is FQNNGV. The CDR3 has 13 residues. V was trimmed by 2 bases and J by 4 bases, leaving 7 bases between them. The CDR3 bases are TGTGCCAGCAGCTTACAGCAAGCAGATACGCAGTATTTT. Protein product: CASSLQQADTQYF.

The genes are TRBV19 and TRBJ2-1; the D gene is possibly TRBD2 (6 bases). Germline V gene sequence: CDR1 LNHDA, CDR2 SQIVND (reference sequence). V was shortened by 4 bases and J by 8 bases, with 9 bases between the two germline ends. This CDR3 contains 12 residues. CDR3 coding DNA: TGTGCCAGTAGTAAACTAGCAGATGAGCAGTTCTTC. Translated, it gives CASSKLADEQFF.

The DNA for the CDR3 is TGTGCCAGCAGTGCCATGGGGTACTATGGCTACACCTTC. Amino acids: CASSAMGYYGYTF. This chain joins TRBV7-9 and TRBJ1-2; no clear D. V gave up 6 bases and J gave up 3 bases, with 11 bases separating them. Germline CDR1 is SEHNR and CDR2 is FQNEAQ (reference sequence). CDR3 size: 13 residues. Based on the CDR3 plus reference TRBV7-9 and TRBJ1-2, the full variable domain is DTGVSQNPRHKITKRGQNVTFRCDPISEHNRLYWYRQTLGQGPEFLTYFQNEAQLEKSRLLSDRFSAERPKGSFSTLEIQRTEQGDSAMYLCASSAMGYYGYTFGSGTRLTVV.

In this sample, this clonotype is large. The V and J genes are TRBV11-3 and TRBJ2-1; D perhaps matches TRBD1 (6 bases). CDR1 and CDR2 from the germline V gene are SGHNT and YENEEA. This CDR3 is 13 amino acids long. V gave up 7 bases and J gave up 2 bases, with 9 bases separating them. The DNA of the CDR3 is TGTGCCAGCAAACAGGGAGCCTACAATGAGCAGTTCTTC. Protein sequence: CASKQGAYNEQFF.

This clonotype was seen more than once but under ten times. CDR3 DNA: TGTGCCAGCAGCTTGGGAGCGGGGTTCTCCTACAATGAGCAGTTCTTC. Translated: CASSLGAGFSYNEQFF. The V call is TRBV5-4, the J call TRBJ2-1; 7 bases match TRBD2. Trimming removed 0 bases from V and 0 bases from J; junction bases left unmatched: 3. Germline CDR1 is SGHNT and CDR2 is YYREEE (reference sequence). The CDR3 length is 16 residues.

The V gene is TRBV18, the J gene TRBJ2-6; 7 bases line up with TRBD1. The junction had 4 bases not matched to a gene; V was cut back by 5 bases and J by 0 bases. The CDR3 contains 16 residues. In germline, CDR1 is KGHSH, CDR2 LQKENI. CDR3 coding DNA: TGTGCCAGCTCATCGACAGGGAGCTCTGGGGCCAACGTCCTGACTTTC. Translating it yields CASSSTGSSGANVLTF.

The chain carries TRBV18 and TRBJ1-4; D remains ambiguous. This CDR3 has 15 residues. Per germline, CDR1 KGHSH and CDR2 LQKENI. Between the trimmed V and J ends, which lost 6 bases and 8 bases, there was a span of 19 bases. CDR3 DNA: TGTGCCAGCTCTCCATGGACCCCATCAGAGGAAAAACTGTTTTTT. It is translated as CASSPWTPSEEKLFF.

The CDR3 here is CASSFPLTGSNQPQHF. In DNA, the CDR3 is TGTGCCAGCAGTTTCCCCTTAACAGGGTCGAACCAGCCCCAGCATTTT. The chain employs TRBV12-3 or TRBV12-4 and TRBJ1-5; possible D gene TRBD1, 6 bases. The CDR3 spans 16 residues. Trimming pared 3 bases from V and 7 bases from J, leaving 19 bases between.

The rearrangement uses TRBV4-2 and TRBJ1-1; D unclear. There are 13 residues in the CDR3. Germline V gives CDR1 LGHNA, CDR2 YNFKEQ. Trimming removed 0 bases from V and 11 bases from J, with 13 bases in between. DNA of the CDR3: TGTGCCAGCAGCCAAGATCCCCCCCGCCCTGCTTTCTTT. This translates into CASSQDPPRPAFF.

This chain links TRBV7-6 with TRBJ1-4; D uncertain. Germline CDR1 and CDR2: SGHVS and FNYEAQ. This CDR3 is 14 amino acids long. The germline V and J ends were trimmed by 3 bases and 4 bases, with 9 bases remaining between them. CDR3 sequence (DNA): TGTGCCAGCAGCTTGTACAGCCTTAATGAAAAACTGTTTTTT. It codes for CASSLYSLNEKLFF.

The count of this clonotype is one. The rearrangement joins TRBV6-1 to TRBJ2-7; D gene unclear. CDR1 is MNHNS, CDR2 SASEGT, per germline. CDR3 size: 16 residues. V was shortened by 0 bases and J by 1 base, with 13 bases between the two germline ends. CDR3 region: CASSEASPGSSYEQYF. CDR3 sequence (DNA): TGTGCCAGCAGTGAAGCTAGTCCGGGTTCTTCCTACGAGCAGTACTTC.

The V gene is TRBV11-2, the J gene TRBJ2-7; D gene ambiguous. V lost 5 bases to trimming and J lost 3 bases, with 11 bases between them. The CDR3 extends over 13 amino acids. Germline V gene lookup returns CDR1 SGHAT and CDR2 FQNNGV. The CDR3 nucleotides are TGTGCCAGCAGCCAGCTAAACGTCTACGAGCAGTACTTC. This encodes CASSQLNVYEQYF.

This clonotype was seen only a few times. V usage is TRBV18 and J usage is TRBJ1-3; unclear D gene. The CDR3 has 12 amino acids. The V gene lost 2 bases and the J gene lost 4 bases, with 3 bases spanning the gap. Germline V gene data show CDR1 as KGHSH and CDR2 as LQKENI. The CDR3 sequence is CASSPTGNTIYF. The CDR3 DNA reads as TGTGCCAGCTCACCAACGGGAAACACCATATATTTT.

This chain connects TRBV12-3 or TRBV12-4 to TRBJ1-1; D remains ambiguous. V was pared by 9 bases and J by 6 bases, with 14 bases between. The CDR3 runs 12 residues. The DNA of the CDR3 is TGTGCCAGTCTAGGAAAACTTCCTGAAGCTTTCTTT. Translating it yields CASLGKLPEAFF.

This clonotype was recorded once. The J gene is TRBJ2-5, the V gene TRBV20-1, with TRBD2 matching 10 bases. This CDR3 region has 13 residues. Germline V gives CDR1 DFQATT, CDR2 SNEGSKA (reference sequence). The ends lost 8 bases at V and 0 bases at J; junction bases unmatched: 3. The CDR3 coding sequence is TGCAGTAGAGCGGGGGGGTACCAAGAGACCCAGTACTTC. Protein sequence: CSRAGGYQETQYF.

This chain links TRBV20-1 with TRBJ2-1, with no clear D. Trimming pared 3 bases from V and 10 bases from J, leaving 10 bases between. There are 11 residues in the CDR3. The germline gives CDR1 DFQATT, CDR2 SNEGSKA (reference sequence). CDR3: CSASFIGEQFF. DNA for the CDR3: TGCAGTGCTAGTTTTATTGGAGAGCAGTTCTTC.

This clonotype came up a few times. V is TRBV15 and J is TRBJ1-1; no clear D gene. CDR1 and CDR2 from the germline V gene are LNHNV and YYDKDF (reference sequence). The CDR3 runs to 12 residues. Trimming removed 5 bases at V and 5 bases at J, with 9 bases between. The chain's CDR3 is CATSPGWTEAFF. The CDR3 bases are TGTGCCACCAGCCCCGGTTGGACTGAAGCTTTCTTT.

This chain links TRBV12-3 or TRBV12-4 with TRBJ1-4; the D gene is possibly TRBD1 (5 bases). V shed 6 bases and J shed 4 bases, with 18 bases lying between them. CDR3 length: 16 residues. In DNA form, the CDR3 reads TGTGCCAGCAGAACCCTGGCTTGGGGCCATAATGAAAAACTGTTTTTT. Protein product: CASRTLAWGHNEKLFF.

The V and J genes are TRBV12-3 or TRBV12-4 and TRBJ2-1, with D possibly TRBD2 on 6 matching bases. V was trimmed by 7 bases and J by 4 bases, leaving 8 bases between them. The CDR3 loop spans 12 amino acids. The CDR3 protein is CASKRVYNEQFF. In DNA form, the CDR3 reads TGTGCCAGCAAGCGGGTGTACAATGAGCAGTTCTTC.

The chain is built from TRBV12-3 or TRBV12-4 and TRBJ2-2; TRBD2 aligns across 8 bases. This CDR3 comprises 13 residues. The junction had 4 bases not matched to a gene; V was cut back by 10 bases and J by 3 bases. CDR3 nucleotide sequence: TGTGCCACAGCGGGAGACTACACCGGGGAGCTGTTTTTT. This sequence encodes CATAGDYTGELFF.

This sequence joins TRBV24-1 and TRBJ2-1; TRBD2 matches at 7 bases. This CDR3 spans 16 amino acids. V trimming: 1 base; J trimming: 6 bases; junction bases outside the gene matches: 8. Germline CDR1 and CDR2: KGHDR and SFDVKD. The CDR3 region has the DNA TGTGCCACCAGTGATTTTGCAGGCGGGGGAGGCAATGAGCAGTTCTTC. As protein: CATSDFAGGGGNEQFF.

This clonotype was seen a single time. The genes are TRBV20-1 and TRBJ2-1, with a weak D call TRBD2 (5 bases). This CDR3 has 15 amino acids. V lost 7 bases to trimming and J lost 2 bases, with 18 bases between them. Germline CDR1 reads DFQATT; CDR2 reads SNEGSKA (reference sequence). DNA of the CDR3: TGCAGTGTCCGCCTTAGCGTTTGGGCCTACAATGAGCAGTTCTTC. The encoded protein is CSVRLSVWAYNEQFF.

This chain links TRBV13 with TRBJ2-3; 9 positions match TRBD1. This CDR3 comprises 16 residues. Germline values: CDR1 PRHDT, CDR2 FYEKMQ (reference sequence). Trimming removed 0 bases from V and 4 bases from J; junction bases left unmatched: 5. The CDR3 reads CASSLGGQGIADTQYF. The CDR3 DNA reads as TGTGCCAGCAGCTTAGGTGGACAGGGGATTGCAGATACGCAGTATTTT.

This chain links TRBV18 with TRBJ2-1, with a weak D call TRBD1 (5 bases). V dropped 4 bases and J dropped 2 bases, with 12 bases sitting between them. The CDR3 runs to 15 residues. The germline V gene encodes CDR1 KGHSH and CDR2 LQKENI. CDR3 region: CASSLGVAAYNEQFF. The CDR3 bases are TGTGCCAGCTCACTAGGGGTAGCAGCCTACAATGAGCAGTTCTTC. Variable domain in full (rest from reference TRBV18 and TRBJ2-1): NAGVMQNPRHLVRRRGQEARLRCSPMKGHSHVYWYRQLPEEGLKFMVYLQKENIIDESGMPKERFSAEFPKEGPSILRIQQVVRGDSAAYFCASSLGVAAYNEQFFGPGTRLTVL.